The rows below give T cell receptor beta chains drawn from one sample of a study of T cells in Graves' hyperthyroidism and ophthalmopathy. A single record per CDR3 protein comes from TCRdb applying MiXCR to the multiplex PCR reads. Altogether about 400,000 distinct CDR3 sequences are present, around 16% being singletons, with the ten largest covering roughly 7.7%. The sample was blood. The receptor set was obtained from a woman younger than 35 with Graves' hyperthyroidism. Each CDR3 is given with its conserved first and last residue. A D gene is named only where the DNA matches it firmly. The size entry is marked missing in some rows and otherwise reads once, few, many or a size class.

TRBV10-3	TRBD2	-	TRBJ2-1	CAISTGLADYNEQFF	TGTGCCATCAGCACCGGGCTAGCGGACTACAATGAGCAGTTCTTC
TRBV3-1	TRBD1	many	TRBJ2-5	CASSLPHFRDRETQYF	TGTGCCAGCAGCCTCCCCCACTTCCGGGACAGAGAGACCCAGTACTTC
TRBV19	-	few	TRBJ1-5	CASSNWRGTGQPQHF	TGTGCCAGTAGTAACTGGAGGGGGACCGGTCAGCCCCAGCATTTT
TRBV12-3/TRBV12-4	-	many	TRBJ1-2	CASSLFTGIGGYTF	TGTGCCAGCAGTTTGTTTACGGGCATCGGAGGCTACACCTTC
TRBV27	TRBD1	many	TRBJ2-2	CASSFRGLTGELFF	TGTGCCAGCAGTTTCAGGGGGTTAACCGGGGAGCTGTTTTTT
TRBV10-3	-	many	TRBJ2-7	CAISVARGSHRPTYEQYF	TGTGCCATCAGTGTGGCGCGCGGATCACACCGCCCGACGTACGAGCAGTACTTC
TRBV15	-	-	TRBJ1-5	CATSRHRDGNFQPQHF	TGTGCCACCAGCCGACACCGGGACGGCAATTTTCAGCCCCAGCATTTT
TRBV4-2	-	many	TRBJ2-7	CASSQGGTTYEQYF	TGTGCCAGCAGCCAAGGCGGTACCACCTACGAGCAGTACTTC
TRBV10-3	-	few	TRBJ1-2	CAIGRGDRNTASGYTF	TGTGCCATCGGCCGGGGCGACCGAAACACGGCGAGCGGCTACACCTTC
TRBV2	-	many	TRBJ2-7	CASSDGVVSSYEQYF	TGTGCCAGCAGTGACGGGGTCGTGAGCTCCTACGAGCAGTACTTC
TRBV24-1	-	many	TRBJ2-3	CATSDFRSSQAPRADTQYF	TGTGCCACCAGTGATTTCAGATCGTCGCAGGCCCCCAGGGCAGATACGCAGTATTTT
TRBV19	TRBD2	-	TRBJ2-7	CASSIEASTSGRNYEQYF	TGTGCCAGTAGTATAGAAGCGTCGACTAGCGGGAGGAACTACGAGCAGTACTTC
TRBV9	-	-	TRBJ1-2	CASSVGALGRYGYTF	TGTGCCAGCAGCGTAGGGGCGCTCGGTAGATATGGCTACACCTTC
TRBV5-4	TRBD1	-	TRBJ1-6	CASSIDRANSPLHF	TGTGCCAGCAGCATTGACAGGGCGAATTCACCCCTCCACTTT
TRBV2	-	many	TRBJ2-1	CASSRADPPYNEQFF	TGTGCCAGCAGTCGAGCGGACCCCCCCTACAATGAGCAGTTCTTC
TRBV6-4	-	-	TRBJ2-3	CASSVSQGRVGDTQYF	TGTGCCAGCAGTGTGAGTCAGGGGAGAGTTGGAGATACGCAGTATTTT
TRBV24-1	TRBD1	many	TRBJ2-5	CATSDFRGQGYQETQYF	TGTGCCACCAGTGATTTCCGGGGACAGGGCTACCAAGAGACCCAGTACTTC
TRBV20-1	TRBD1	many	TRBJ1-5	CSARDLGQTSNQPQHF	TGCAGTGCTAGAGATCTGGGACAGACTAGCAATCAGCCCCAGCATTTT
TRBV12-3/TRBV12-4	TRBD2	-	TRBJ2-7	CASRVREGRYEQYF	TGTGCCAGCAGAGTTCGGGAGGGCCGCTACGAGCAGTACTTC
TRBV6-5	-	many	TRBJ1-3	CASSYSGYGNTIYF	TGTGCCAGCAGTTACTCCGGATATGGAAACACCATATATTTT
TRBV6-2/TRBV6-3	-	many	TRBJ2-1	CASSYSTNEQFF	TGTGCCAGCAGTTACTCGACGAATGAGCAGTTCTTC
TRBV4-1	TRBD1	few	TRBJ2-7	CASSQGLWDRGQEQYF	TGCGCCAGCAGCCAAGGGTTATGGGACAGGGGGCAAGAGCAGTACTTC
TRBV2	TRBD1	-	TRBJ1-1	CASTGQGPWAEAFF	TGTGCCAGCACGGGACAGGGGCCCTGGGCGGAAGCTTTCTTT
TRBV19	-	many	TRBJ1-5	CASSTDTGSGQPQHF	TGTGCCAGTAGTACCGATACAGGGTCAGGTCAGCCCCAGCATTTT
TRBV7-2	TRBD1	many	TRBJ2-3	CASSLDRGWTDTQYF	TGTGCCAGCAGCTTAGACAGGGGCTGGACAGATACGCAGTATTTT
TRBV6-2/TRBV6-3	-	many	TRBJ2-3	CASSPPSLGDTQYF	TGTGCCAGCAGTCCCCCCTCGCTGGGAGATACGCAGTATTTT
TRBV29-1	TRBD1	-	TRBJ2-3	CSVGPTGTGVDTQYF	TGCAGCGTTGGCCCTACCGGGACAGGGGTTGATACGCAGTATTTT
TRBV10-3	-	-	TRBJ2-3	CATGGSLTDTQYF	TGTGCCACAGGAGGTTCACTAACAGATACGCAGTATTTT
TRBV4-1	TRBD1	few	TRBJ1-2	CASSQVTGERGYTF	TGCGCCAGCAGCCAGGTGACAGGGGAGCGTGGCTACACCTTC
TRBV7-2	-	many	TRBJ2-2	CASSLRVNTGELFF	TGTGCCAGCAGCTTGCGGGTGAACACCGGGGAGCTGTTTTTT
TRBV18	-	many	TRBJ2-3	CASSPGLSDTQYF	TGTGCCAGCTCTCCGGGACTTTCAGATACGCAGTATTTT
TRBV29-1	-	-	TRBJ1-4	CSAVWTNEKLFF	TGCAGCGCCGTATGGACTAATGAAAAACTGTTTTTT
TRBV5-1	-	many	TRBJ2-7	CASGRGGRDYEQYF	TGCGCCAGCGGGCGCGGAGGCAGGGACTACGAGCAGTACTTC
TRBV19	-	many	TRBJ1-2	CASSSFQGYGYTF	TGTGCCAGTAGTAGTTTCCAGGGCTATGGCTACACCTTC
TRBV3-1	-	many	TRBJ2-7	CASSPSGTTGREQYF	TGTGCCAGCAGTCCCTCCGGGACAACCGGGCGGGAGCAGTACTTC
TRBV6-5	TRBD2	many	TRBJ2-1	CASSYSVRLAGGDNEQFF	TGTGCCAGCAGTTACTCGGTTCGACTAGCGGGAGGAGATAATGAGCAGTTCTTC
TRBV7-3	TRBD2	-	TRBJ2-2	CASSIHSGGAGELFF	TGTGCCAGCAGCATCCATAGCGGGGGGGCCGGGGAGCTGTTTTTT
TRBV20-1	TRBD2	many	TRBJ2-1	CSASSPSGDYNEQFF	TGCAGTGCTAGTTCGCCTAGCGGGGATTACAATGAGCAGTTCTTC
TRBV9	-	many	TRBJ2-2	CASSVGFSWTGELFF	TGTGCCAGCAGCGTAGGATTTTCGTGGACCGGGGAGCTGTTTTTT
TRBV20-1	-	many	TRBJ2-1	CSARPLTSYNEQFF	TGCAGTGCTAGGCCTCTTACTAGTTACAATGAGCAGTTCTTC
TRBV7-9	-	many	TRBJ2-1	CASSPGVARGNEQFF	TGTGCCAGCAGCCCCGGGGTAGCGAGGGGAAATGAGCAGTTCTTC
TRBV29-1	-	many	TRBJ2-7	CSVEDPNKAVYEQYF	TGCAGCGTTGAAGATCCGAATAAGGCAGTCTACGAGCAGTACTTC
TRBV19	TRBD2	-	TRBJ2-1	CASSIALAGVGEQFF	TGTGCCAGTAGTATAGCACTAGCGGGAGTTGGTGAGCAGTTCTTC
TRBV7-6	-	many	TRBJ1-4	CASSLAGPPNEKLFF	TGTGCCAGCAGCTTAGCGGGTCCCCCTAATGAAAAACTGTTTTTT
TRBV12-3/TRBV12-4	TRBD1	many	TRBJ2-7	CASSGQGSYEQYF	TGTGCCAGCAGTGGACAGGGTTCCTACGAGCAGTACTTC
TRBV6-1	-	-	TRBJ1-5	CASSPSVGGGNQPQHF	TGTGCCAGCAGCCCTTCGGTCGGTGGGGGCAATCAGCCCCAGCATTTT
TRBV5-8	TRBD2	-	TRBJ2-1	CASSLSGRGSYNEQFF	TGTGCCAGCAGCCTTAGCGGGAGAGGCTCCTACAATGAGCAGTTCTTC
TRBV29-1	-	few	TRBJ1-5	CSVGMGASNQPQHF	TGCAGCGTGGGGATGGGGGCTAGCAATCAGCCCCAGCATTTT
TRBV19	-	few	TRBJ2-6	CASSIGGAANVLTF	TGTGCCAGTAGTATAGGAGGGGCCGCCAACGTCCTGACTTTC
TRBV5-1	-	-	TRBJ2-5	CASSQDPSETQYF	TGCGCCAGCAGCCAGGACCCTTCGGAGACCCAGTACTTC
TRBV2	TRBD1	many	TRBJ2-5	CASNGQGIGQETQYF	TGTGCCAGCAATGGACAGGGAATAGGCCAAGAGACCCAGTACTTC
TRBV4-2	TRBD2	many	TRBJ2-1	CASSQDRTSGSEEQFF	TGTGCCAGCAGCCAAGACCGGACTAGCGGGAGCGAGGAGCAGTTCTTC
TRBV6-4	-	-	TRBJ1-5	CASTNLMDGLRQPQHF	TGTGCCAGCACGAATTTGATGGACGGACTAAGACAGCCCCAGCATTTT
TRBV27	-	many	TRBJ2-2	CASSFLPGRPTGELFF	TGTGCCAGCAGTTTCCTCCCGGGCCGACCGACCGGGGAGCTGTTTTTT